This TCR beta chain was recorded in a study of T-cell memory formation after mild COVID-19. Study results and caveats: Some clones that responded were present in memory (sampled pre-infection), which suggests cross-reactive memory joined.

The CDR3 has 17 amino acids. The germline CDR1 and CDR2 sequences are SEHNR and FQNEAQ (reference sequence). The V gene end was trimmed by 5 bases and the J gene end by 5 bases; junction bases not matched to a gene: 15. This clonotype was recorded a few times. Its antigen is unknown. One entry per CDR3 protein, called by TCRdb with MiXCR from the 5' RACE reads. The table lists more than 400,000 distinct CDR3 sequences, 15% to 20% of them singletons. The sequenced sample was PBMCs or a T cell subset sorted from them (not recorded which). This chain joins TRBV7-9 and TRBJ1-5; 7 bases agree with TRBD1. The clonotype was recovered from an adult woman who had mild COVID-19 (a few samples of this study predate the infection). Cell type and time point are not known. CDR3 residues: CASSLGLAGGLDQPQHF. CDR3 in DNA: TGTGCCAGCAGCCTGGGACTCGCAGGGGGATTGGATCAGCCCCAGCATTTT.